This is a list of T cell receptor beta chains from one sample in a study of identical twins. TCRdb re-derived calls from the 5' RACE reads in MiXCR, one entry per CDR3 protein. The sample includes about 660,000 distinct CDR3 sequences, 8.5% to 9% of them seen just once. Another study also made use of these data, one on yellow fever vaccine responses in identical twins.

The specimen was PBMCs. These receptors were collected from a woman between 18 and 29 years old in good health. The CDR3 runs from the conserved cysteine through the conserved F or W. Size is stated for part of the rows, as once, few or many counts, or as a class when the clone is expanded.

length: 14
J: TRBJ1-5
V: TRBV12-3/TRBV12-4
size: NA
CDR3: CASRGVGGNQPQHF

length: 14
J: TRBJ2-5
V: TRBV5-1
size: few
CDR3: CASSLTSGGMTQYF

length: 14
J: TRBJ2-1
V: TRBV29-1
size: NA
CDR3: CSVQTGTGSNEQFF

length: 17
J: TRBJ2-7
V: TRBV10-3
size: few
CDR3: CAISGTGLAGEEREQYF

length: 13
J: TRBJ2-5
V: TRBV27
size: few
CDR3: CASSSVFQETQYF

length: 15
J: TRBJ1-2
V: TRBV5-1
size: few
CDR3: CASSLEKGWNYGYTF

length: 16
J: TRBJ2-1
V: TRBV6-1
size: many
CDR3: CASRQTSGSSYNEQFF

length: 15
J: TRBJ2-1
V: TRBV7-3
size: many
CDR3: CASSLLGGGHDEQFF

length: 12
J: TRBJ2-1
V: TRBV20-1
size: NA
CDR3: CSASRGENEQFF

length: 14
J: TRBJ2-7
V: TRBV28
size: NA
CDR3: CASTSVSLTYEQYF

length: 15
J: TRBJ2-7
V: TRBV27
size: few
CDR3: CASSAPGTGTYEQYF

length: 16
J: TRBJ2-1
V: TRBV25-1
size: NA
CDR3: CASSELASGIYNEQFF

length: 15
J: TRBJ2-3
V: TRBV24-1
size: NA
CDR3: CATSDEGVGTDTQYF

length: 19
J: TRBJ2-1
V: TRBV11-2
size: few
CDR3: CASSLEAKVLSYSYNEQFF

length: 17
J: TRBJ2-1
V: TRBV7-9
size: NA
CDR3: CASSSKKAGSTYNEQFF

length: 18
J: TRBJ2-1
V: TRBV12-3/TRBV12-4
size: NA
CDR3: CASSLPLPGLAGVREQFF

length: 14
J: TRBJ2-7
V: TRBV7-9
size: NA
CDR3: CASSLDAAGDEQYF

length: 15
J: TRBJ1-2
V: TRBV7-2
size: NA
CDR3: CASSRPGGALYGYTF

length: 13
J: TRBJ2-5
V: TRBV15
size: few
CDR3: CATSTQIKETQYF

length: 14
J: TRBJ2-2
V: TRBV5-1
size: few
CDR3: CASNPGGRAGELFF

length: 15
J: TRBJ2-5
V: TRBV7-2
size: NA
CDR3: CASSLDGKSSETQYF

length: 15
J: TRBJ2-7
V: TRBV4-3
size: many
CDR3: CASSQGSGLGEEQYF

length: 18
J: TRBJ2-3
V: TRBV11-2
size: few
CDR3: CASSRGVSGSTSTDTQYF

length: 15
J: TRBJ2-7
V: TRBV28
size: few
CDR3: CASSLQPTGVNEQYF

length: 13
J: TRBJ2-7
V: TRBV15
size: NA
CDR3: CATSRGLDYEQYF

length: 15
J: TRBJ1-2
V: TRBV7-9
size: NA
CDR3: CASSSLTGGFHGYTF

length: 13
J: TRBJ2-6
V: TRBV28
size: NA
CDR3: CASSVRGANVLTF

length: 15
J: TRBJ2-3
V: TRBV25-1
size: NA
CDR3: CASSARARGTDTQYF

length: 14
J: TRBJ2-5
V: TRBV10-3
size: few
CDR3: CAISDLGAGETQYF

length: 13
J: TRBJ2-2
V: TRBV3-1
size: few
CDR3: CASSQDYHGELFF

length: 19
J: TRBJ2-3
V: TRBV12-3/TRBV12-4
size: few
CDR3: CALSPGTSGLLRGTDTQYF

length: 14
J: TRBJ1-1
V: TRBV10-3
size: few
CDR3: CAISSQGAITEAFF

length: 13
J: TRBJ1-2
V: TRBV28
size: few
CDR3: CASRLAGPYGYTF

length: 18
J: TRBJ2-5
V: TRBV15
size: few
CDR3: CATSSWEDLAGESETQYF

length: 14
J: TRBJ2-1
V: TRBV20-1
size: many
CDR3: CSAINRGGHNEQFF

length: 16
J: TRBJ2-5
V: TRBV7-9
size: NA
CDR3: CASSFQQGPAQETQYF

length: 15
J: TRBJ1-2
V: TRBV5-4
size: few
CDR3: CASSAGTLLQWGYTF

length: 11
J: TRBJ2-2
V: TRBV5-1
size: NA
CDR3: CASQRAGELFF

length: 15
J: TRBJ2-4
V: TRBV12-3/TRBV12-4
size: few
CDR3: CASSSVGTAPNIQYF

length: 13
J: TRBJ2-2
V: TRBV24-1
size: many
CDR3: CATSDLVAGELFF

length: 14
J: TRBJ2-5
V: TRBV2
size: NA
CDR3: CASTVYRGSETQYF

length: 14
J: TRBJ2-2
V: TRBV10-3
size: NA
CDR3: CAISETTNTGELFF

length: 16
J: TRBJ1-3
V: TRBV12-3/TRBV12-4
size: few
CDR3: CASSFWQAGVGNTIYF

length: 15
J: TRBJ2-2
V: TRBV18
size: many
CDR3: CASSPSSGSTGELFF

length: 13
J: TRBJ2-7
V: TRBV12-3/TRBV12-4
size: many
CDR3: CASSLSGSHEQYF

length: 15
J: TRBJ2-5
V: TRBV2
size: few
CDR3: CASSTGSPAPETQYF

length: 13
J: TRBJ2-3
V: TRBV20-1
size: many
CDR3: CSAFVQGADTQYF

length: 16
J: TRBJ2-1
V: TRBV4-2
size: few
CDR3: CASSQVRSGAYNEQFF

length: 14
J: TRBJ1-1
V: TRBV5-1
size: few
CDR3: CASSPNYGRTEAFF

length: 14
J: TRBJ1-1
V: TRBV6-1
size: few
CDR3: CASRNRRANTEAFF